The rows below give T cell receptor beta chains drawn from one sample of a study of glioma-infiltrating T cells after dendritic cell vaccination. Repertoires were generated with immunoSEQ multiplex PCR, while TCRdb's copy carries only in-frame clones and drops some. The data hold fewer than 45,000 clones, with approximately 82% observed a single time. The material was blood, obtained before dendritic cell vaccination. Source of these receptors: a human donor with glioblastoma. The CDR3 runs from the conserved cysteine through the conserved F or W. D genes are given only for firm matches. Size is omitted from some rows. Given values are once, few, many or a class for expanded clones.

D gene	clone size	J gene	V gene	CDR3 length	CDR3 protein	CDR3 DNA
TRBD1	NA	TRBJ1-2	TRBV18	15	CASSPLGDRGSSYTF	TGTGCCAGCTCACCACTGGGGGACAGGGGATCGAGCTACACCTTC
TRBD2	NA	TRBJ2-1	TRBV6-5	13	CASSLAGEGEQFF	TGTGCCAGCAGCCTAGCGGGGGAGGGTGAGCAGTTCTTC
TRBD1	few	TRBJ2-3	TRBV18	13	CASSRDSLFTGYF	TGTGCCAGCTCACGGGACAGTCTTTTTACGGGGTATTTT
TRBD2	NA	TRBJ2-1	TRBV10-3	16	CAISESGLAGGGEQFF	TGTGCCATCAGTGAGTCCGGACTAGCGGGGGGCGGTGAGCAGTTCTTC
NA	NA	TRBJ2-1	TRBV30	13	CALLWIRGGEQFF	TGTGCCCTTCTCTGGATCCGAGGTGGTGAGCAGTTCTTC
NA	NA	TRBJ1-4	TRBV5-1	14	CASSEGRDGEKLFF	TGCGCCAGCAGCGAAGGGAGGGATGGGGAAAAACTGTTTTTT
NA	NA	TRBJ2-2	TRBV7-9	19	CASSPPGGLVRGDTGELFF	TGTGCCAGCAGCCCACCAGGGGGCCTCGTCCGGGGGGACACCGGGGAGCTGTTTTTT
TRBD1	NA	TRBJ1-1	TRBV9	15	CASSGRDRLNTEAFF	TGTGCCAGCAGCGGCCGGGACAGATTAAACACTGAAGCTTTCTTT
TRBD1	NA	TRBJ1-2	TRBV28	13	CASSLTGEGGYTF	TGTGCCAGCAGTCTGACAGGGGAGGGTGGCTACACCTTC
TRBD2	few	TRBJ2-5	TRBV11-3	14	CASSLAAGLETQYF	TGTGCCAGCAGCCTTGCAGCGGGGTTGGAGACCCAGTACTTC
TRBD2	few	TRBJ2-5	TRBV25-1	14	CASSGRGGGETQYF	TGTGCCAGCAGTGGACGGGGGGGCGGAGAGACCCAGTACTTC
NA	NA	TRBJ1-6	TRBV6-6	16	CASSYLGDSYNSPLHF	TGTGCCAGCAGTTATTTGGGAGACTCCTATAATTCACCCCTCCACTTT
NA	NA	TRBJ2-1	TRBV7-6	19	CASSGRDRDSGGPYNEQFF	TGTGCCAGCAGCGGCCGGGACAGGGATAGCGGGGGGCCCTACAATGAGCAGTTCTTC
TRBD1	NA	TRBJ1-5	TRBV28	14	CASSLTAGGQPQHF	TGTGCCAGCAGCTTAACGGCAGGGGGTCAGCCCCAGCATTTT
NA	NA	TRBJ2-6	TRBV28	12	CASYSGANVLTF	TGTGCCAGTTACTCTGGGGCCAACGTCCTGACTTTC
TRBD2	few	TRBJ2-1	TRBV6-1	14	CASTGTSFSNEQFF	TGTGCCAGCACCGGGACTAGCTTTTCCAATGAGCAGTTCTTC
NA	NA	TRBJ1-1	TRBV2	15	CASSSQGWQNTEAFF	TGTGCCAGCAGCTCCCAGGGATGGCAGAACACTGAAGCTTTCTTT
TRBD2	NA	TRBJ2-7	TRBV9	13	CASSVGEGYEQYF	TGTGCCAGCAGCGTAGGGGAGGGGTACGAGCAGTACTTC
TRBD2	few	TRBJ2-7	TRBV18	16	CASSPRPGTSGGEQYF	TGTGCCAGCTCACCCCGGCCCGGGACTAGCGGTGGCGAGCAGTACTTC
NA	NA	TRBJ1-6	TRBV6-4	13	CASSESGISPLHF	TGTGCCAGCAGTGAATCGGGGATTTCACCCCTCCACTTT
TRBD2	NA	TRBJ2-3	TRBV5-1	15	CASSSLAGETDTQYF	TGCGCCAGCAGCTCGTTAGCGGGGGAGACAGATACGCAGTATTTT
TRBD1	NA	TRBJ2-5	TRBV4-2	16	CASSQESTGGAETQYF	TGTGCCAGCAGCCAAGAGTCAACAGGGGGAGCGGAGACCCAGTACTTC
TRBD2	NA	TRBJ2-3	TRBV29-1	17	CSVGVWATSGGSDTQYF	TGCAGCGTTGGAGTGTGGGCTACTAGCGGGGGTTCAGATACGCAGTATTTT
NA	once	TRBJ2-5	TRBV2	15	CASSPGRRGQETQYF	TGTGCCAGCAGTCCCGGAAGGAGGGGACAAGAGACCCAGTACTTC
NA	NA	TRBJ1-4	TRBV18	16	CASSTDSGMSSGKLFF	TGTGCCAGCTCAACCGATTCAGGGATGAGTAGTGGAAAACTGTTTTTT
TRBD2	NA	TRBJ2-5	TRBV5-1	15	CASSLASGDGETQYF	TGCGCCAGCAGCTTGGCTAGCGGGGACGGGGAGACCCAGTACTTC
NA	NA	TRBJ1-1	TRBV6-6	10	CAGGNTEAFF	TGCGCGGGGGGAAACACTGAAGCTTTCTTT
NA	once	TRBJ2-3	TRBV2	15	CASSEGQHSTDTQYF	TGTGCCAGCAGTGAAGGACAGCATAGCACAGATACGCAGTATTTT
TRBD2	NA	TRBJ2-2	TRBV5-1	15	CASSFTGGNTGELFF	TGCGCCAGCAGCTTCACGGGGGGGAACACCGGGGAGCTGTTTTTT
TRBD1	NA	TRBJ1-2	TRBV7-2	14	CASSPLQGVYGYTF	TGTGCCAGCAGCCCTTTACAGGGGGTCTATGGCTACACCTTC
NA	NA	TRBJ2-3	TRBV30	13	CAWSGQGTDTQYF	TGTGCCTGGAGTGGACAGGGCACAGATACGCAGTATTTT
TRBD2	once	TRBJ2-3	TRBV7-8	17	CASRPNRLAGGPDTQYF	TGTGCCAGCAGGCCTAACAGACTAGCGGGGGGGCCAGATACGCAGTATTTT
TRBD2	NA	TRBJ2-3	TRBV28	14	CASTPGLGTDTQYF	TGTGCCAGCACCCCGGGACTAGGGACAGATACGCAGTATTTT
NA	NA	TRBJ2-1	TRBV27	15	CASSQPGSGYNEQFF	TGTGCCAGCAGTCAGCCGGGGAGCGGCTACAATGAGCAGTTCTTC
NA	NA	TRBJ1-6	TRBV4-2	13	CASSPGYNSPLHF	TGTGCCAGCAGCCCGGGTTATAATTCACCCCTCCACTTT
NA	once	TRBJ2-1	TRBV7-6	15	CASSRGGAFYNEQFF	TGTGCCAGCAGCCGAGGGGGGGCGTTTTACAATGAGCAGTTCTTC
TRBD2	NA	TRBJ2-4	TRBV18	14	CASSPGTSGNIQYF	TGTGCCAGCTCACCGGGGACTAGCGGAAACATTCAGTACTTC
TRBD1	once	TRBJ2-5	TRBV10-2	14	CASSRDRVLETQYF	TGCGCCAGCAGTCGGGACAGGGTTTTAGAGACCCAGTACTTC
NA	NA	TRBJ1-1	TRBV7-3	14	CASSLTRTDDEAFF	TGTGCCAGCAGCTTAACGAGGACAGATGATGAAGCTTTCTTT
TRBD1	once	TRBJ1-2	TRBV6-6	13	CATTGQALYGYTF	TGTGCCACCACGGGACAGGCGCTCTATGGCTACACCTTC